This T cell receptor beta chain was profiled in a study of shared clonotypes between healthy human individuals. Germline CDR1 MDHEN, CDR2 SYDVKM. V shed 2 bases and J shed 4 bases, with 26 bases lying between them. CDR3 length equals 19 residues. A roughly 200 ng quantity of DNA, roughly 29,000 T cell genomes, went into the sorted-subset replicate PCRs. Sequencing used immunoSEQ multiplex PCR; TCRdb keeps in-frame clones, though not all of them. The sample lists roughly 2,300,000 clones; roughly 92% were seen once. Concerning this clone: The antigen is not known.

Study-wide results and limits: Several donors held about 5.1% of naive CD4 clonotypes in common. Generally, naive subsets came out with larger estimated richness than memory subsets.

Sequencing was performed on naive CD4+ T cells from PBMCs. The subset denotes: CD45RA+ positively selected. This chain links TRBV28 with TRBJ1-2; tentative D call: TRBD1 (5 bases). This TCR was recovered from a man aged 18 to 29 in good health. Some clones in this sample may be carry-over from other donors' samples. This CDR3 is CASSLRAGPLLLTIYGYTF. The CDR3 nucleotides are TGTGCCAGCAGTTTAAGGGCAGGGCCGCTCCTCCTCACTATCTATGGCTACACCTTC.